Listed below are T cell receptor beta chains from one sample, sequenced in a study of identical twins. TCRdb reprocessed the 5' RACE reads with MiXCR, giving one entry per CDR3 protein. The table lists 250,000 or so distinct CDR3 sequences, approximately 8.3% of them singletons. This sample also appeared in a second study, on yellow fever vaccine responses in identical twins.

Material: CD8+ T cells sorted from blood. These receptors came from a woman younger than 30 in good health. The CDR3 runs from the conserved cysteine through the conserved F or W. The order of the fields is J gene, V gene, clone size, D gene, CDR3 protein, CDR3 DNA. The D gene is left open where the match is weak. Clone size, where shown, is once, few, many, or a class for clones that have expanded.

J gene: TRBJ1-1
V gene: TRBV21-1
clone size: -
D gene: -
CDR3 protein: CASSKDLAGVNTEAFF
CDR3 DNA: TGTGCCAGCAGCAAAGATCTTGCAGGGGTCAACACTGAAGCTTTCTTT

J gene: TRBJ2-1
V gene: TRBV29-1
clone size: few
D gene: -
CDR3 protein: CSVEKGNEQFF
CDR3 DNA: TGCAGCGTTGAAAAGGGGAATGAGCAGTTCTTC

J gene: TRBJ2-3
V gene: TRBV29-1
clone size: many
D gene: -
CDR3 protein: CSVDMGFSTDTQYF
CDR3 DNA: TGCAGCGTTGATATGGGGTTCTCCACAGATACGCAGTATTTT

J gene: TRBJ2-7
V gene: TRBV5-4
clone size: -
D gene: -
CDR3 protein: CASSLLENYEQYF
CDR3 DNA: TGTGCCAGCAGCTTGTTGGAGAACTACGAGCAGTACTTC

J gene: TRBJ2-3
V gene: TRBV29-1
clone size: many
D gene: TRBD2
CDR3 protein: CSVAGTSLTDTQYF
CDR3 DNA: TGCAGCGTGGCCGGGACTAGCCTCACAGATACGCAGTATTTT

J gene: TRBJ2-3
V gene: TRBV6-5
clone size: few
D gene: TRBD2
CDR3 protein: CASSYSAASGRDTQYF
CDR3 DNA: TGTGCCAGCAGTTACTCGGCGGCTAGCGGGAGGGATACGCAGTATTTT

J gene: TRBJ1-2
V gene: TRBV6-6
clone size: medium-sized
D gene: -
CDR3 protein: CASSYLSFGSSEHYGYTF
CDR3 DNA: TGTGCCAGCAGTTATTTATCTTTCGGGTCCAGCGAGCACTATGGCTACACCTTC

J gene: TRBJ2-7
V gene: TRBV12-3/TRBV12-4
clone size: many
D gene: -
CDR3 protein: CASSLGDFSYEQYF
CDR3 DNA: TGTGCCAGCAGTCTAGGGGACTTCTCCTACGAGCAGTACTTC

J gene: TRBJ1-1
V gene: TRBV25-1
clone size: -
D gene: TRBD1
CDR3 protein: CASRNRGSGAEAFF
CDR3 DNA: TGTGCCAGCAGGAACAGGGGATCTGGAGCTGAAGCTTTCTTT

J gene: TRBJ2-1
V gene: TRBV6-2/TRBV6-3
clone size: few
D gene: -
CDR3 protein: CASSYGLAGGPLHNEQFF
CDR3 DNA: TGTGCCAGCAGTTACGGCCTAGCCGGGGGCCCCCTACACAATGAGCAGTTCTTC

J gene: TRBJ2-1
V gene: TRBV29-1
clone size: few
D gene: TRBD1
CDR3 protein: CSSRGQGIHQFF
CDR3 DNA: TGCAGCTCCCGAGGACAGGGGATTCATCAGTTCTTC

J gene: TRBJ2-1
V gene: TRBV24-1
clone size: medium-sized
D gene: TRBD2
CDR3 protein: CATGTLAGESYNEQFF
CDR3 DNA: TGTGCCACCGGGACACTAGCGGGAGAATCCTACAATGAGCAGTTCTTC

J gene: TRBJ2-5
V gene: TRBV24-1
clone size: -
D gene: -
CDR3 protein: CATSDWSGPQETQYF
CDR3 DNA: TGTGCCACCAGTGATTGGTCAGGTCCACAAGAGACCCAGTACTTC

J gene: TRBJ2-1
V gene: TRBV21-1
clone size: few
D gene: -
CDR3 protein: CASSGTGSSYNEQFF
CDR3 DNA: TGTGCCAGCAGCGGAACAGGGAGCTCCTACAATGAGCAGTTCTTC

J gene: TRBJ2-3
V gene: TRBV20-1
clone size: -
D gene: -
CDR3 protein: CSAHLRDSTDTQYF
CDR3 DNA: TGCAGTGCCCACCTCAGGGATAGCACAGATACGCAGTATTTT

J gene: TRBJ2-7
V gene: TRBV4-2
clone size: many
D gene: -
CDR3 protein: CASSQAPMGAYEQYF
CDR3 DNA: TGTGCCAGCAGCCAAGCCCCCATGGGGGCCTACGAGCAGTACTTC

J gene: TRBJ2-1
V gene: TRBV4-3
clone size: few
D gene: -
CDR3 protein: CASSQVGQGHYNEQFF
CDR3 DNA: TGCGCCAGCAGCCAAGTGGGGCAGGGCCACTACAATGAGCAGTTCTTC

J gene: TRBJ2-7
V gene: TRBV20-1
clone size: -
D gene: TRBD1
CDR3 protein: CSALRGEGQGPPQYF
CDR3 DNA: TGCAGTGCCTTAAGGGGGGAGGGACAGGGCCCCCCGCAGTACTTC

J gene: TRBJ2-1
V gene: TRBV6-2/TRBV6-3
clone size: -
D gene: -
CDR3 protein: CASSYKSEQFF
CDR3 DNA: TGTGCCAGCAGTTACAAGTCAGAGCAGTTCTTC

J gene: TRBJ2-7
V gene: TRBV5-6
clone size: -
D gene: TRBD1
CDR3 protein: CASSSGQGGREQYF
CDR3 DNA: TGTGCCAGCAGCTCGGGACAGGGTGGGAGAGAGCAGTACTTC

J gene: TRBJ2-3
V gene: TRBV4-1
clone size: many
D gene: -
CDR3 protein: CASSQDPSPDTQYF
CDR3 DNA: TGCGCCAGCAGCCAAGATCCTTCCCCAGATACGCAGTATTTT

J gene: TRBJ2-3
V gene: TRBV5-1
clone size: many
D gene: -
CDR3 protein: CASSAQHWADTQYF
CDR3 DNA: TGCGCCAGCAGCGCCCAACACTGGGCAGATACGCAGTATTTT

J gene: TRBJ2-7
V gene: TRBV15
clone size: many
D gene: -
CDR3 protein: CATSILPNYEQYF
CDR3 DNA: TGTGCCACCAGCATCCTCCCTAACTACGAGCAGTACTTC

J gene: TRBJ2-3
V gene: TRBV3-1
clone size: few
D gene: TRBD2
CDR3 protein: CASSGISGGDTDTQYF
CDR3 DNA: TGTGCCAGCAGCGGCATTAGCGGGGGGGACACAGATACGCAGTATTTT

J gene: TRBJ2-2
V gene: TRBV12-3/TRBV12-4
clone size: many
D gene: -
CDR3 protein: CASSSWEAELFF
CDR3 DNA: TGTGCCAGCAGTTCGTGGGAAGCGGAGCTGTTTTTT

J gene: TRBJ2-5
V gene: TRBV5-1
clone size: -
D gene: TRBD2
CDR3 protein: CASRSTSGGVYQETQYF
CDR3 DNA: TGCGCCAGCAGATCTACTAGCGGGGGCGTATACCAAGAGACCCAGTACTTC

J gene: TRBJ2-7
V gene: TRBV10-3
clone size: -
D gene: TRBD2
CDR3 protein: CAIRTSGLAGGEEQYF
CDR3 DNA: TGTGCCATCAGAACCTCGGGACTAGCGGGAGGAGAAGAGCAGTACTTC

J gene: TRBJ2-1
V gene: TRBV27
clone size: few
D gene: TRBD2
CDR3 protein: CASSFEGLAGLSSYNEQFF
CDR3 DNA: TGTGCCAGCAGTTTTGAGGGACTAGCGGGCCTTAGCTCCTACAATGAGCAGTTCTTC

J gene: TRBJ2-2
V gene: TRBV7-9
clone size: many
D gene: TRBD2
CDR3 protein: CASSFRPGTSGTGELFF
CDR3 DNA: TGTGCCAGCAGCTTTCGCCCCGGGACTAGCGGGACCGGGGAGCTGTTTTTT

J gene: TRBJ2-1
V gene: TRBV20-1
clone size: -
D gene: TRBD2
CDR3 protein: CSARGALAGGYNEQFF
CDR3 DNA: TGCAGTGCTAGAGGGGCACTAGCGGGCGGCTACAATGAGCAGTTCTTC

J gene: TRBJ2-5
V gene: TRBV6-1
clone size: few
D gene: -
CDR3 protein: CASSSRRVVETQYF
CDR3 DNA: TGTGCCAGCAGCTCCAGACGGGTGGTAGAGACCCAGTACTTC

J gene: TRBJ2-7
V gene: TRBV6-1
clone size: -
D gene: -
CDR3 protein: CASSLRYRAYEHYF
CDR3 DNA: TGTGCCAGCAGTCTCCGGTACAGGGCTTACGAGCACTACTTC

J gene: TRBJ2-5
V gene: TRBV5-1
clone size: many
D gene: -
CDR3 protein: CASSLGQEETQYF
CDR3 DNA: TGCGCCAGCAGCTTGGGGCAGGAAGAGACCCAGTACTTC

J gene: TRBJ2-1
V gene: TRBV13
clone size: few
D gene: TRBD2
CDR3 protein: CASTLFSDIGASGSLPRNEQFF
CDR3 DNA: TGTGCCAGCACCTTATTCAGTGATATTGGGGCTAGCGGGAGCCTACCCAGAAATGAGCAGTTCTTC

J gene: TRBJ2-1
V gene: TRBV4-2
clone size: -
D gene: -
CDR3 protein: CASSPVPGSANEQFF
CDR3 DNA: TGTGCCAGCAGCCCTGTTCCGGGTTCAGCGAATGAGCAGTTCTTC